The clone carrying this TCR beta chain was detected ten times or more. Its antigen is currently unknown. The data originate from a study of T cells in Graves' hyperthyroidism and ophthalmopathy. General study results and limits: In the blood, most expanded thyroid clonotypes above 0.001 appeared as well. Ophthalmopathy cases were set apart from stable hyperthyroidism by a 13 V-J model.

The CDR3 spans 14 residues. V was cut by 7 bases and J by 5 bases, with 17 bases left in between. CDR1 is SEHNR and CDR2 is FQNEAQ in the germline V gene (reference sequence). Lactation, pregnancy, other autoimmune disease or uncontrolled infection excluded patients. The investigators amplified TCR beta CDR3 regions from RNA transcripts. The HTBI primer set served for first-round RT-PCR of the TCR CDR3. A single record per CDR3 protein comes from TCRdb applying MiXCR to the multiplex PCR reads. The data contain a few hundred thousand distinct CDR3 sequences, around 42% of them singletons. The chain is built from TRBV7-9 and TRBJ2-5, with D perhaps matching TRBD1 or TRBD2 (5 bases each). What was sequenced was peripheral blood or thyroid tissue (not recorded which). The TCR originated in a woman in her late teens or twenties with Graves' hyperthyroidism. The CDR3 DNA reads TGTGCCAGCACAGGGACGAGCTTTGGGGAGACCCAGTACTTC. This codes for CASTGTSFGETQYF.